This entry lists 31 T cell receptor beta chains sequenced from one sample in a study of cytomegalovirus exposure and HLA in healthy donors. This table comes from immunoSEQ multiplex PCR, and its TCRdb copy is limited to in-frame clones, with some not included. The sample yields roughly 56,000 clones, 93% seen once. The sequencing sample was made of PBMCs. Receptors were obtained from a woman between 18 and 29 years old in good health and CMV-seropositive.

This chain uses TRBV19 with TRBJ2-7; D is perhaps TRBD2 (5 bases). The CDR3 length is 13 residues. CDR1 LNHDA and CDR2 SQIVND come from the germline V gene (reference sequence). V dropped 6 bases and J dropped 2 bases, with 11 bases sitting between them. CDR3 amino acids: CASRPAEAYEQYF. CDR3 nucleotides: TGTGCCAGTAGACCAGCGGAGGCCTACGAGCAGTACTTC.

The count of this clone is one. This chain links TRBV19 with TRBJ2-1; D is ambiguous. Germline V gene lookup returns CDR1 LNHDA and CDR2 SQIVND (reference sequence). CDR3 length: 16 residues. V lost 5 bases and J lost 4, with 18 bases in between. For the CDR3, the DNA is TGTGCCAGTAGTGTGATAAGTTCTAGTTTTTACAATGAGCAGTTCTTC. Its protein is CASSVISSSFYNEQFF.

V and J are TRBV11-2 and TRBJ2-4, with a weak D call TRBD1 (5 bases). Deletions cut 5 bases from V and 0 bases from J, with 8 bases between. Germline lookup yields CDR1 SGHAT and CDR2 FQNNGV. The CDR3 runs 14 residues. The CDR3 region is CASSVDRAKNIQYF. CDR3 coding DNA: TGTGCCAGCAGCGTCGACAGAGCCAAAAACATTCAGTACTTC.

This clone showed up just once. The chain combines TRBV15 with TRBJ1-4; D gene ambiguous. V was shortened by 5 bases and J by 5 bases, with 9 bases between the two germline ends. The CDR3 consists of 13 residues. Germline assignment: CDR1 LNHNV and CDR2 YYDKDF (reference sequence). DNA of the CDR3: TGTGCCACCAGCGATCAGCGAAATGAAAAACTGTTTTTT. Its protein product is CATSDQRNEKLFF.

The CDR3 sequence is CASSPQPKGGGTGELFF. CDR3 DNA: TGTGCCAGCTCACCTCAACCCAAAGGGGGCGGCACCGGGGAGCTGTTTTTT. V is TRBV18 and J is TRBJ2-2, with 7 positions matching TRBD1. This CDR3 comprises 17 residues. Germline CDR1 is KGHSH and CDR2 is LQKENI. Unmatched junction bases numbered 11, after V lost 3 bases and J lost 4 bases.

This rearrangement joins TRBV5-4 to TRBJ2-5; 7 positions match TRBD2. Losses at the gene ends were 0 bases for V and 4 bases for J; bases not matched to a gene: 3. CDR3 length: 14 amino acids. Germline V lookup: CDR1 SGHNT, CDR2 YYREEE (reference sequence). The CDR3 region has the DNA TGTGCCAGCAGCTTGGTCTCTAGCGGAGAGACCCAGTACTTC. Encoded protein: CASSLVSSGETQYF.

The chain links TRBV7-9 to TRBJ1-6, with D possibly being TRBD1 (6 bases). From germline, CDR1 is SEHNR and CDR2 FQNEAQ (reference sequence). The germline V and J ends were trimmed by 3 bases and 8 bases, with 8 bases remaining between them. The CDR3 totals 13 residues. The CDR3 is CASSFNRDSPLHF. CDR3 sequence (DNA): TGTGCCAGCAGCTTCAACAGGGATTCACCCCTCCACTTT.

The table lists this clone with a count of one. The CDR3 here is CASSSLTGTLYNEQFF. In nucleotides, the CDR3 is TGTGCCAGCAGCTCACTGACCGGGACTCTCTACAATGAGCAGTTCTTC. The gene calls are TRBV11-2 and TRBJ2-1; D is possibly TRBD2 (6 bases). The germline V gene has CDR1 SGHAT and CDR2 FQNNGV. Between the trimmed V and J ends, which lost 4 bases and 3 bases, there was a span of 16 bases. The CDR3 length is 16 residues.

The J gene is TRBJ2-1, the V gene TRBV18; D perhaps matches TRBD1 (7 bases). Looked up from germline, CDR1 is KGHSH and CDR2 is LQKENI. This CDR3 spans 16 amino acids. Trimming took 2 bases from V and 6 from J, leaving 17 bases between them. For the CDR3, the DNA is TGTGCCAGCTCACCAAGGAGGGGGCAGGTGACCAATGAGCAGTTCTTC. Protein sequence: CASSPRRGQVTNEQFF.

The DNA for the CDR3 is TGTGCCAGCAGACCCACAGGGGATAGCAATCAGCCCCAGCATTTT. It codes for CASRPTGDSNQPQHF. The rearrangement links TRBV6-5 to TRBJ1-5, with TRBD1 matching over 7 bases. Per the germline V gene, CDR1 is MNHEY and CDR2 is SVGAGI. Trimming took 6 bases from V and 0 from J; bases not matched to a gene: 5. The CDR3 spans 15 residues.

The V gene is TRBV10-3, the J gene TRBJ1-2, with D possibly TRBD1 on 5 matching bases. V was cut by 2 bases and J by 5 bases, with 9 bases left in between. Germline-derived CDR1 and CDR2 are ENHRY and SYGVKD. CDR3 length equals 13 residues. The CDR3 spells CAISEMTDYGYTF. The CDR3 DNA reads as TGTGCCATCAGTGAGATGACAGATTATGGCTACACCTTC.

This clone appeared a few times. The V and J genes are TRBV2 and TRBJ1-6, with TRBD1 as a possible D gene (5 bases). This CDR3 region has 15 residues. Germline CDR1 reads SNHLY; CDR2 reads FYNNEI. V gave up 3 bases and J gave up 7 bases, with 13 bases separating them. CDR3 loop: CASSDVRVGNSPLHF. The CDR3 DNA sequence: TGTGCCAGCAGTGATGTCAGGGTCGGGAATTCACCCCTCCACTTT.

The V and J genes are TRBV27 and TRBJ2-7; a possible D gene is TRBD1 (5 bases). V lost 2 bases, J lost 0 bases, and 14 bases lay in between. Germline-derived CDR1 and CDR2 are MNHEY and SMNVEV (reference sequence). The CDR3 has 16 amino acids. The CDR3 DNA reads as TGTGCCAGCAGTTTAGCCTGGACACGAGCCTCCTACGAGCAGTACTTC. It yields the protein CASSLAWTRASYEQYF.

This clone is labeled large. The sample holds other DNA sequences that translate to the same CDR3. CDR3 sequence reads: CASSVSRQETQYF. The CDR3 coding sequence is TGTGCCAGCAGCGTGAGCAGGCAAGAGACCCAGTACTTC. V gene TRBV9 combines with J gene TRBJ2-5; D call uncertain. The CDR3 length is 13 residues. Per the germline V gene, CDR1 is SGDLS and CDR2 is YYNGEE. Trimming left V 2 bases short and J 2 bases short, with 7 bases between. The entire variable domain, with the rest obtained from reference TRBV9 and TRBJ2-5, is as follows: DSGVTQTPKHLITATGQRVTLRCSPRSGDLSVYWYQQSLDQGLQFLIQYYNGEERAKGNILERFSAQQFPDLHSELNLSSLELGDSALYFCASSVSRQETQYFGPGTRLLVL.

The gene calls are TRBV19 and TRBJ1-1; 9 bases line up with TRBD1. The length of the CDR3 is 19 residues. Per germline, CDR1 LNHDA and CDR2 SQIVND (reference sequence). V shed 7 bases, J shed 4 bases, and the junction held 22 bases outside the gene matches. CDR3 nucleotide sequence: TGTGCCAGTACCTTGAAGGCACCGGGACAGGGTCTAAGAAGCACTGAAGCTTTCTTT. It is translated as CASTLKAPGQGLRSTEAFF.

The chain employs TRBV2 and TRBJ2-5, with 9 bases identical to TRBD1. V lost 0 bases to trimming and J lost 0 bases; unmatched junction nucleotides: 5. The CDR3 is made up of 17 amino acids. Germline V CDR1 and CDR2: SNHLY, FYNNEI. The CDR3 region has the DNA TGTGCCAGCAGTGAAGCGCGTGGGACAGGGAACCAAGAGACCCAGTACTTC. Protein: CASSEARGTGNQETQYF.

This clone was counted a single time. The chain is built from TRBV19 and TRBJ1-6, with 7 bases identical to TRBD1. This CDR3 has 14 residues. In germline, CDR1 is LNHDA, CDR2 SQIVND (reference sequence). V was clipped by 4 bases and J by 5 bases; unmatched bases: 2. CDR3 sequence (DNA): TGTGCCAGTAGTAGGGACAGTAATAATTCACCCCTCCACTTT. It specifies CASSRDSNNSPLHF. The whole variable domain, filled in from reference TRBV19 and TRBJ1-6, reads DGGITQSPKYLFRKEGQNVTLSCEQNLNHDAMYWYRQDPGQGLRLIYYSQIVNDFQKGDIAEGYSVSREKKESFPLTVTSAQKNPTAFYLCASSRDSNNSPLHFGNGTRLTVT.

The gene calls are TRBV6-5 and TRBJ1-1, with D possibly TRBD1 on 5 matching bases. The germline V gene encodes CDR1 MNHEY and CDR2 SVGAGI. The CDR3 sequence is 13 residues long. The V gene lost 5 bases and the J gene lost 0 bases, with 7 bases spanning the gap. The CDR3 DNA follows: TGTGCCAGCAGTCGACAGATGAACACTGAAGCTTTCTTT. It encodes CASSRQMNTEAFF.

This clone occurred once. V and J are TRBV11-2 and TRBJ2-3; D call uncertain. Trimming removed 0 bases at V and 2 bases at J, with 3 bases between. This CDR3 region has 13 residues. Per the germline V gene, CDR1 is SGHAT and CDR2 is FQNNGV. The CDR3 nucleotides read TGTGCCAGCAGCTTAGACCTCACAGATACGCAGTATTTT. Residues: CASSLDLTDTQYF.

This clone has a single count. The J gene is TRBJ2-3, the V gene TRBV4-1, with 9 positions matching TRBD2. With V trimmed by 1 base and J by 4 bases, 6 bases remained unmatched. The CDR3 contains 16 residues. Germline CDR1 reads MGHRA; CDR2 reads YSYEKL. The CDR3 here is CASSQGAGGFSDTQYF. CDR3 coding DNA: TGCGCCAGCAGCCAAGGCGCGGGGGGGTTCTCAGATACGCAGTATTTT.

J is TRBJ2-1 and V is TRBV11-2; 7 bases are shared with TRBD1. The CDR3 loop spans 15 amino acids. V lost 5 bases to trimming and J lost 6 bases; unmatched junction nucleotides: 10. Germline V gene data show CDR1 as SGHAT and CDR2 as FQNNGV. The CDR3 DNA reads TGTGCCAGCAGCCTAGGGACAGCTGTATTCAATGAGCAGTTCTTC. It is translated as CASSLGTAVFNEQFF.

The chain couples TRBV9 to TRBJ2-3, with a tentative D call TRBD2 (7 bases). Germline-derived CDR1 and CDR2 are SGDLS and YYNGEE. The ends were cut back, 0 bases at V and 3 bases at J, with 20 bases in the middle. This CDR3 is built from 18 residues. CDR3 bases: TGTGCCAGCAGCGTAGGCCCCGCGTGGGGGGGCAAGACAGATACGCAGTATTTT. Translation: CASSVGPAWGGKTDTQYF.

This chain joins TRBV7-9 and TRBJ2-3, with D uncertain. The CDR3 is 14 residues long. The V end was cut by 5 bases, the J end by 0 bases, with 9 bases between. Germline CDR1 and CDR2: SEHNR and FQNEAQ (reference sequence). The CDR3 DNA reads TGTGCCAGCAGCGCCCAACAGAGCACAGATACGCAGTATTTT. Translating gives CASSAQQSTDTQYF.

The rearrangement uses TRBV10-3 and TRBJ1-1; D is ambiguous. Trimming left V 3 bases short and J 1 base short, with 9 bases between. The CDR3 is 14 amino acids. Germline V gives CDR1 ENHRY, CDR2 SYGVKD. The CDR3 region is CAISDGPTNTEAFF. In DNA form, the CDR3 reads TGTGCCATCAGTGATGGCCCAACGAACACTGAAGCTTTCTTT.

The CDR3 region has the DNA TGTGCCAGCAGCTTGGCGAGTACCCTTTTAAGTGAGCAGTTCTTC. This codes for CASSLASTLLSEQFF. The chain carries TRBV5-6 and TRBJ2-1, with D hard to call. Trimming shortened V by 0 bases and J by 9 bases, and 16 bases separated the two germline ends. Germline-derived CDR1 and CDR2 are SGHDT and YYEEEE. CDR3 length equals 15 residues.

The V gene is TRBV7-2, the J gene TRBJ1-6; unclear D gene. Germline-derived CDR1 and CDR2 are SGHTA and FQGNSA. Trimming removed 0 bases from V and 11 bases from J, with 20 bases in between. This CDR3 has 17 amino acids. The chain's CDR3 is CASSLAGGGPYKTPLHF. CDR3 nucleotides: TGTGCCAGCAGCTTAGCCGGTGGAGGACCCTACAAAACACCCCTCCACTTT.

The chain joins TRBV10-3 to TRBJ2-7, with 8 bases lining up with TRBD1. The length of the CDR3 is 15 residues. Looked up from germline, CDR1 is ENHRY and CDR2 is SYGVKD. V lost 5 bases to trimming and J lost 3 bases; unmatched junction nucleotides: 9. CDR3 protein: CAISTETGANYEQYF. The CDR3 region has the DNA TGTGCCATCAGTACCGAGACAGGGGCAAACTACGAGCAGTACTTC.

The chain combines TRBV7-9 with TRBJ1-2; 11 nucleotides line up with TRBD1. After removal of 5 bases from V and 1 base from J, the junction contained 3 bases not matched to a gene. CDR3 length: 15 residues. The germline gives CDR1 SEHNR, CDR2 FQNEAQ (reference sequence). The CDR3 here is CASSDGTGGNYGYTF. The DNA of the CDR3 is TGTGCCAGCAGCGACGGGACAGGGGGTAACTATGGCTACACCTTC.

This chain joins TRBV4-1 and TRBJ1-1; TRBD1 is a possible D gene (5 bases). Looked up from germline, CDR1 is MGHRA and CDR2 is YSYEKL. The CDR3 has 15 amino acids. Trimming removed 0 bases at V and 4 bases at J, with 12 bases between. The CDR3 DNA follows: TGCGCCAGCAGCCAAGATCCTTGGGGCCGCACTGAAGCTTTCTTT. Its translation is CASSQDPWGRTEAFF.

The chain employs TRBV25-1 and TRBJ2-5; possibly TRBD2 for D (7 bases). Germline V gene sequence: CDR1 MGHDK, CDR2 SYGVNS. V was shortened by 5 bases and J by 4 bases, with 17 bases between the two germline ends. CDR3 length equals 15 residues. The DNA for the CDR3 is TGTGCCAGCAGTCTAAACGAGGGGGGGCCAGAGACCCAGTACTTC. This encodes CASSLNEGGPETQYF.

The genes are TRBV30 and TRBJ1-2; TRBD1 matches 7 bases. V lost 0 bases and J lost 12; bases outside the gene matches: 13. The V gene's germline CDR1 is GTSNPN and CDR2 SVGIG (reference sequence). CDR3 size: 14 residues. The CDR3 coding sequence is TGTGCCTGGAGTGTCGAACAGGGGCTCTTTCTCCACACCTTC. This translates into CAWSVEQGLFLHTF.